The TCR beta chain described here comes from a study of brain T cells in children with intractable seizures. Regarding the study as a whole: Viral specificity was inferred only from CDR3 similarity; HCMV serostatus was unknown.

Assay: immunoSEQ multiplex PCR; the TCRdb copy retains only in-frame clones and omits some. The table records hundreds of thousands of clones, over 90% of them present only once. Germline loops: CDR1 MNHNY, CDR2 SVGAGI (reference sequence). V dropped 10 bases and J dropped 5 bases, with 12 bases sitting between them. The CDR3 is 11 residues long. The sample holds a few counts of this clone. Its antigen is as yet unknown. Time point: blood from clinic visit 5 months post-surgery; TSC patient then seizure free. The sequenced cases were selected for having the highest brain T cell transcript signatures. Patients received at least one anti-epileptic drug before surgery.

The clonotype was recovered from a boy under three years old with tuberous sclerosis and intractable seizures. The material was peripheral blood, obtained roughly 5 months after surgery. The V call is TRBV6-6, the J call TRBJ2-7, with D possibly being TRBD1 or TRBD2 (5 bases each). The CDR3 sequence: CAIGAIDEQYF. CDR3 bases: TGTGCCATCGGGGCTATCGACGAGCAGTACTTC.